Each of the 26 T cell receptor beta chains below was sequenced from the same sample in a study of T cell changes during pregnancy in multiple sclerosis. Produced via immunoSEQ multiplex PCR; TCRdb's table is partial and in-frame only. The sample contains roughly 42,000 clones, nearly 90% of which appear only once. Sequenced material: CD4+ T cells from peripheral blood mononuclear cells, taken in the first trimester of pregnancy. These receptors came from a female donor with multiple sclerosis, enrolled in a pregnancy study.

The V call is TRBV2, the J call TRBJ2-3; 12 bases are a match to TRBD2. The CDR3 extends over 15 amino acids. Trimming at V came to 3 bases and at J to 6 bases, leaving 4 bases not matched to a gene. Germline V CDR1 and CDR2: SNHLY, FYNNEI. The DNA for the CDR3 is TGTGCCAGCAGTGATCAGGGACTAGCGGGTGATACGCAGTATTTT. Translating it yields CASSDQGLAGDTQYF.

V is TRBV7-2 and J is TRBJ1-1; TRBD1 agrees at 7 bases. The CDR3 length is 14 residues. Germline V gene sequence: CDR1 SGHTA, CDR2 FQGNSA. V shed 4 bases, J shed 1 base, and the junction held 3 bases outside the gene matches. For the CDR3, the DNA is TGTGCCAGCAGCTACAGGGGAGGGAACACTGAAGCTTTCTTT. This codes for CASSYRGGNTEAFF.

The V gene is TRBV11-2, the J gene TRBJ2-1, with D uncertain. The CDR3 loop spans 12 amino acids. The germline CDR1 and CDR2 sequences are SGHAT and FQNNGV. Between the trimmed V and J ends, which lost 5 bases and 8 bases, there was a span of 10 bases. Here the CDR3 reads CASSQTPHEQFF. The DNA of the CDR3 is TGTGCCAGCAGCCAGACACCCCATGAGCAGTTCTTC.

The V gene is TRBV27, the J gene TRBJ2-1; a possible D gene is TRBD1 (6 bases). The germline V gene has CDR1 MNHEY and CDR2 SMNVEV (reference sequence). The length of the CDR3 is 16 residues. The germline V and J ends were trimmed by 6 bases and 0 bases, with 15 bases remaining between them. This CDR3 is CASRSGATSSYNEQFF. CDR3 in DNA: TGTGCCAGCAGATCAGGGGCAACAAGCTCCTACAATGAGCAGTTCTTC.

The chain couples TRBV5-1 to TRBJ2-1; 8 bases are shared with TRBD1. J gave up 0 bases and V 7 bases, and 6 bases lay outside the gene matches. Germline V gives CDR1 SGHRS, CDR2 YFSETQ. There are 15 residues in the CDR3. CDR3: CASGKQGASYNEQFF. DNA for the CDR3: TGCGCCAGCGGAAAGCAGGGGGCCTCCTACAATGAGCAGTTCTTC.

J is TRBJ1-2 and V is TRBV6-5, with D possibly TRBD1 on 6 matching bases. V was pared by 7 bases and J by 4 bases, with 13 bases between. This CDR3 contains 13 residues. CDR1 is MNHEY and CDR2 is SVGAGI in the germline V gene. The CDR3 region is CASTSGGGYGYTF. The CDR3 region has the DNA TGTGCCAGCACTTCGGGAGGGGGCTATGGCTACACCTTC.

For the CDR3, the DNA is TGTGCCAGCAGCCGCTCACCGCGGGACGAGGATGAAGCTTTCTTT. Amino acids: CASSRSPRDEDEAFF. This chain joins TRBV7-3 and TRBJ1-1, with D perhaps matching TRBD1 (5 bases). This CDR3 region has 15 residues. V was pared by 5 bases and J by 7 bases, with 20 bases between. Germline CDR1 SGHTA, CDR2 FQGTGA.

This clone was observed once. V is TRBV2 and J is TRBJ1-1; no firm D call. V was trimmed by 1 base and J by 5 bases, leaving 14 bases between them. Germline V gene sequence: CDR1 SNHLY, CDR2 FYNNEI. This CDR3 has 15 residues. For the CDR3, the DNA is TGTGCCAGCAGTGAAGAGTCTTTGTCCGGGACTGAAGCTTTCTTT. As protein: CASSEESLSGTEAFF.

The chain is built from TRBV7-6 and TRBJ1-2; unclear D gene. Germline V CDR1 and CDR2: SGHVS, FNYEAQ. The CDR3 totals 14 residues. Trimming shortened V by 5 bases and J by 8 bases, and 18 bases separated the two germline ends. CDR3 loop: CASSHGGLYGGYTF. CDR3 DNA sequence: TGTGCCAGCAGCCACGGCGGCTTATACGGAGGCTACACCTTC.

The V and J genes are TRBV15 and TRBJ2-1, with 16 bases that match TRBD2. Germline trimming cut 0 bases from V and 0 bases from J; bases unmatched to any gene: 2. This CDR3 comprises 19 residues. Per the germline V gene, CDR1 is LNHNV and CDR2 is YYDKDF (reference sequence). The CDR3: CATSREGLAGGSSYNEQFF. The CDR3 DNA reads as TGTGCCACCAGCAGAGAGGGACTAGCGGGAGGGAGCTCCTACAATGAGCAGTTCTTC.

The J gene is TRBJ1-5, the V gene TRBV19; 12 nucleotides agree with TRBD1. J lost 6 bases, V lost 6 bases, and 6 bases had no gene match. CDR1 and CDR2 (germline): LNHDA, SQIVND (reference sequence). This CDR3 has 15 amino acids. CDR3 bases: TGTGCCAGTAGGGGACAGGGGGCTCACGGTCAGCCCCAGCATTTT. Translated, it gives CASRGQGAHGQPQHF.

The V gene is TRBV28, the J gene TRBJ1-4; 9 bases agree with TRBD1. From germline, CDR1 is MDHEN and CDR2 SYDVKM. CDR3 length equals 14 residues. With 2 bases clipped from V and 6 bases from J, the junction kept 1 base outside the gene matches. This chain's CDR3 is CASSLGDRDEKLFF. In nucleotides, the CDR3 is TGTGCCAGCAGTTTAGGGGACAGGGATGAAAAACTGTTTTTT.

This clone was counted once. J is TRBJ2-7 and V is TRBV10-3, with D tentatively TRBD2 (6 bases). V lost 10 bases, J lost 2 bases, and 12 bases lay in between. This CDR3 is 12 amino acids long. CDR1 is ENHRY, CDR2 SYGVKD, per germline. The CDR3, as DNA: TGTGCCACCTCTAGCGAGGCCTACGAGCAGTACTTC. Translated: CATSSEAYEQYF.

To note about this clone: No DNA is shown, since the ends of the CDR3 on it are uncertain; the CDR3 is the one TCRdb lists. The chain combines TRBV21-1 with TRBJ1-1; the D call TRBD1 from the table was never checked on the DNA. TRBV21-1 is termed a pseudogene. Including both end residues, the CDR3 is 14 amino acids long. The CDR3 loop is CASSKVGRGTEAFF.

The chain has TRBV28 and TRBJ1-2, with 7 nucleotides matching TRBD1. The CDR3 is made up of 12 amino acids. CDR1 and CDR2 (germline): MDHEN, SYDVKM. After removal of 8 bases from V and 1 base from J, the junction contained 1 base not matched to a gene. CDR3: CASRDSNYGYTF. For the CDR3, the DNA is TGTGCCAGCCGGGACAGTAACTATGGCTACACCTTC.

This clone is a singleton in its sample. V gene TRBV27 combines with J gene TRBJ2-7, with 11 bases lining up with TRBD2. Germline lookup yields CDR1 MNHEY and CDR2 SMNVEV (reference sequence). Unmatched junction bases numbered 9, after V lost 7 bases and J lost 1 base. This CDR3 is 16 amino acids long. CDR3 residues: CASNPSGRLPSYEQYF. Written as DNA, the CDR3 is TGTGCCAGCAATCCTAGCGGGAGGCTACCTTCCTACGAGCAGTACTTC.

The CDR3 spells CASSSSRTPSGNTIYF. The CDR3 region has the DNA TGTGCCAGCAGCTCTTCCCGGACACCATCTGGAAACACCATATATTTT. This rearrangement joins TRBV11-1 to TRBJ1-3, with a tentative D call TRBD1 (5 bases). V was clipped by 4 bases and J by 1 base, with 14 bases between them. The CDR3 contains 16 residues. Per the germline V gene, CDR1 is SGHAT and CDR2 is FQDESV (reference sequence).

The rearrangement uses TRBV19 and TRBJ2-3; the match to TRBD2 covers 8 bases. The CDR3 length is 14 residues. The germline gives CDR1 LNHDA, CDR2 SQIVND (reference sequence). Trimming took 9 bases from V and 5 from J; bases not matched to a gene: 10. Written as DNA, the CDR3 is TGTGCCAGCCGGCCGGGAGGGCGGGAAGATACGCAGTATTTT. Translation gives CASRPGGREDTQYF.

The J gene is TRBJ1-2, the V gene TRBV7-2, with D possibly being TRBD1 (5 bases). Germline CDR1 and CDR2: SGHTA and FQGNSA. The CDR3 is made up of 13 amino acids. V gave up 3 bases and J gave up 4 bases, with 9 bases separating them. CDR3 DNA sequence: TGTGCCAGCAGCTTCACAGGTTCCTATGGCTACACCTTC. Its protein product is CASSFTGSYGYTF.

The V call is TRBV29-1, the J call TRBJ1-2, with a weak D call TRBD1 (5 bases). CDR3 length: 13 amino acids. Trimming pared 7 bases from V and 3 bases from J, leaving 15 bases between. The V gene's germline CDR1 is SQVTM and CDR2 ANQGSEA. CDR3 sequence (DNA): TGCAGCGGAGGAGGGGTAATGGACTATGGCTACACCTTC. Amino acids: CSGGGVMDYGYTF.

The table lists this clone with a count of one. The gene calls are TRBV7-9 and TRBJ2-2; TRBD2 agrees at 11 bases. CDR3 length: 17 residues. V dropped 5 bases and J dropped 5; count of bases not matched to a gene: 10. CDR1 is SEHNR, CDR2 FQNEAQ, per germline (reference sequence). The CDR3 loop is CASSQGTSGGRTGELFF. The CDR3 DNA reads TGTGCCAGCAGCCAGGGGACTAGCGGCGGTCGGACCGGGGAGCTGTTTTTT.

The table lists this clone with a few counts. The rearrangement joins TRBV4-2 to TRBJ1-5; TRBD1 agrees at 7 bases. The CDR3 is 14 amino acids. The V and J ends lost 3 bases and 3 bases, in that order; junction bases with no gene match: 2. Germline V gene data show CDR1 as LGHNA and CDR2 as YNFKEQ. CDR3 nucleotides: TGTGCCAGCAGCCAGACAGGGCTCAATCAGCCCCAGCATTTT. It yields the protein CASSQTGLNQPQHF.

The chain uses TRBV19 and TRBJ2-3; possible D gene TRBD1, 5 bases. This CDR3 spans 13 amino acids. V was trimmed by 6 bases and J by 6 bases, leaving 13 bases between them. The germline V gene has CDR1 LNHDA and CDR2 SQIVND (reference sequence). CDR3 in DNA: TGTGCCAGTAGCCCTAGGCCAGGGGATACGCAGTATTTT. Protein product: CASSPRPGDTQYF.

The chain is built from TRBV5-6 and TRBJ2-7, with TRBD1 matching 12 bases. Germline CDR1 SGHDT, CDR2 YYEEEE. V shed 4 bases, J shed 6 bases, and the junction held 11 bases outside the gene matches. The CDR3 has 16 amino acids. The CDR3 region is CASSKPPGQGAGEQYF. CDR3 bases: TGTGCCAGCAGCAAACCTCCGGGACAGGGGGCAGGCGAGCAGTACTTC.

This sequence joins TRBV11-3 and TRBJ2-7; D is unresolved. The germline gives CDR1 SGHNT, CDR2 YENEEA. This CDR3 region has 16 residues. Trimming pared 1 base from V and 0 bases from J, leaving 13 bases between. The CDR3 region is CASSLGGGWSSYEQYF. The CDR3 bases are TGTGCCAGCAGCTTAGGAGGCGGTTGGAGCTCCTACGAGCAGTACTTC.

This clone was seen a handful of times. This chain uses TRBV14 with TRBJ1-1; possibly TRBD1 for D (5 bases). The CDR3 loop spans 14 amino acids. Germline V gene sequence: CDR1 SGHDN, CDR2 FVKESK. V shed 1 base and J shed 0 bases, with 6 bases lying between them. CDR3 nucleotide sequence: TGTGCCAGCAGCCAAGCAGGGATGAACACTGAAGCTTTCTTT. Protein product: CASSQAGMNTEAFF.